The 24 T cell receptor beta chains presented below share a single source sample, sequenced in a study of PD-L1 blockade in urothelial cancer. Repertoires were generated with immunoSEQ multiplex PCR, while TCRdb's copy carries only in-frame clones and drops some. The sample carries 48,000 or so clones, more than 75% recorded once. The time point was: peripheral blood 6 weeks after treatment start. Sequenced material: PBMCs, taken around atezolizumab (anti-PD-L1) treatment. These receptors were taken from a man aged 55 to 69 with urothelial cancer.

This clone was counted a few times. Other DNA sequences in this specimen translate into the identical CDR3. The rearrangement links TRBV7-9 to TRBJ2-5, with 7 nucleotides matching TRBD1. This CDR3 spans 13 amino acids. Germline trimming cut 5 bases from V and 5 bases from J; bases unmatched to any gene: 5. In germline, CDR1 is SEHNR, CDR2 FQNEAQ (reference sequence). The CDR3 here is CASSLQGVETQYF. The CDR3 DNA is TGTGCCAGCAGCCTCCAGGGGGTTGAGACCCAGTACTTC.

As DNA, the CDR3 is TGTGCCAGCAGACCTCAGGGTAGGGGTGAAGCTTTCTTT. Its protein product is CASRPQGRGEAFF. The chain recombines TRBV6-5 with TRBJ1-1; maybe TRBD1 (5 bases). Germline values: CDR1 MNHEY, CDR2 SVGAGI. The CDR3 extends over 13 amino acids. V lost 6 bases and J 7 bases, leaving 15 bases between the germline ends.

Details on this clone: Distinct nucleotide sequences in the sample also encode this CDR3. The chain has TRBV27 and TRBJ1-4, with TRBD1 matching over 10 bases. With V trimmed by 3 bases and J by 8 bases, 6 bases remained unmatched. The CDR3 extends over 15 amino acids. Germline lookup yields CDR1 MNHEY and CDR2 SMNVEV (reference sequence). CDR3 nucleotide sequence: TGTGCCAGCAGTTTTGGGACAGGGGTTGGGGAAAAACTGTTTTTT. Encoded protein: CASSFGTGVGEKLFF.

The chain combines TRBV10-2 with TRBJ1-1, with D perhaps TRBD1 (6 bases). The CDR3 length is 14 residues. Germline assignment: CDR1 WSHSY and CDR2 SAAADI. With 6 bases removed from V and 4 bases from J, the gap between germline ends came to 15 bases. The CDR3 region is CASRDRTAITEAFF. The CDR3 DNA is TGCGCCAGCAGGGACAGAACAGCGATCACTGAAGCTTTCTTT.

This clone has a single count. This chain connects TRBV7-9 to TRBJ2-1; 8 bases fit TRBD2. The CDR3 contains 14 residues. J was trimmed by 4 bases and V by 7 bases; bases with no gene match: 6. The germline V gene has CDR1 SEHNR and CDR2 FQNEAQ (reference sequence). The CDR3 is CASTAGGSYNEQFF. As DNA, the CDR3 is TGTGCCAGCACCGCGGGGGGCTCTTACAATGAGCAGTTCTTC.

V and J are TRBV6-5 and TRBJ1-1; the match to TRBD1 covers 8 bases. After removal of 2 bases from V and 1 base from J, the junction contained 6 bases not matched to a gene. CDR1 MNHEY and CDR2 SVGAGI come from the germline V gene. CDR3 length: 16 residues. In DNA, the CDR3 is TGTGCCAGCAGTTACACAGGGGGGGGTACGAACACTGAAGCTTTCTTT. The encoded protein is CASSYTGGGTNTEAFF.

The chain employs TRBV11-2 and TRBJ2-6; D unclear. The CDR3 sequence is 15 residues long. With 1 base removed from V and 3 bases from J, the gap between germline ends came to 7 bases. Germline loops: CDR1 SGHAT, CDR2 FQNNGV. DNA of the CDR3: TGTGCCAGCAGCTTAGGGAGAAGTGGGGCCAACGTCCTGACTTTC. As protein: CASSLGRSGANVLTF.

This sequence joins TRBV10-1 and TRBJ2-7; TRBD1 agrees at 7 bases. The CDR3 has 16 residues. Germline lookup yields CDR1 WNHNN and CDR2 SYGVQD (reference sequence). V lost 1 base, J lost 2 bases, and 8 bases stayed unmatched. The CDR3 reads CASSEWSRQGPYEQYF. The CDR3 nucleotides are TGCGCCAGCAGTGAGTGGTCGAGACAGGGTCCCTACGAGCAGTACTTC.

The chain recombines TRBV7-9 with TRBJ1-2; 8 bases match TRBD1. Germline assignment: CDR1 SEHNR and CDR2 FQNEAQ (reference sequence). The trim removed 5 bases at V and 5 bases at J, leaving 10 bases unmatched. The CDR3 length is 15 residues. The CDR3 DNA reads as TGTGCCAGCAGCCCCGGACAGGGATTAGGTTATGGCTACACCTTC. This gives the protein CASSPGQGLGYGYTF.

The rearrangement uses TRBV5-1 and TRBJ2-7; 7 nucleotides agree with TRBD1. J lost 5 bases, V lost 4 bases, and 9 bases had no gene match. CDR3 size: 14 residues. Looked up from germline, CDR1 is SGHRS and CDR2 is YFSETQ. The CDR3: CASSRDRGGHEQYF. The DNA for the CDR3 is TGCGCCAGCAGCAGGGACAGAGGGGGCCACGAGCAGTACTTC.

This chain uses TRBV2 with TRBJ2-3, with 9 nucleotides matching TRBD1. Germline-derived CDR1 and CDR2 are SNHLY and FYNNEI. This CDR3 contains 16 residues. Unmatched junction bases numbered 7, after V lost 3 bases and J lost 3 bases. For the CDR3, the DNA is TGTGCCAGCAGTGACGCCGGGACAGGGTGGACAGATACGCAGTATTTT. It is translated as CASSDAGTGWTDTQYF.

The rearrangement joins TRBV6-1 to TRBJ1-2; D uncertain. CDR3 length: 11 residues. Germline CDR1 is MNHNS and CDR2 is SASEGT. V lost 11 bases, J lost 5 bases, and 12 bases lay in between. This chain's CDR3 is CAGGDGYGYTF. CDR3 in DNA: TGTGCCGGCGGGGATGGGTATGGCTACACCTTC.

The chain carries TRBV5-5 and TRBJ2-1; 10 positions agree with TRBD1. V was clipped by 6 bases and J by 7 bases; unmatched bases: 10. The CDR3 spans 15 residues. Germline loops: CDR1 SGHKS, CDR2 YYEKEE (reference sequence). CDR3 in amino acids: CASKTPGQGLNEQFF. The CDR3 DNA sequence: TGTGCCAGCAAAACTCCGGGACAGGGGCTGAATGAGCAGTTCTTC.

This clone was counted only a few times. CDR3 DNA sequence: TGTGCCAGCAGCTCGGGACTAGCCTATAATTCACCCCTCCACTTT. It yields the protein CASSSGLAYNSPLHF. The V and J genes are TRBV7-2 and TRBJ1-6; D possibly corresponds to TRBD1 (5 bases). V lost 4 bases, J lost 2 bases, and 9 bases lay in between. This CDR3 region has 15 residues. Germline-derived CDR1 and CDR2 are SGHTA and FQGNSA.

The gene calls are TRBV6-5 and TRBJ1-2, with D perhaps matching TRBD1 (5 bases). Trimming removed 8 bases from V and 8 bases from J, with 24 bases in between. Germline CDR1 reads MNHEY; CDR2 reads SVGAGI. The CDR3 has 15 residues. CDR3 nucleotides: TGTGCCAGCTATTCCGGGGGGAATACAGTAAGAGGCTACACCTTC. Its translation: CASYSGGNTVRGYTF.

V usage is TRBV5-1 and J usage is TRBJ2-1; TRBD1 is a possible D gene (6 bases). From germline, CDR1 is SGHRS and CDR2 YFSETQ. CDR3 size: 15 residues. The V end was cut by 0 bases, the J end by 2 bases, with 9 bases between. CDR3 in amino acids: CASSLEGQPYNEQFF. In nucleotides, the CDR3 is TGCGCCAGCAGCTTGGAAGGACAGCCCTACAATGAGCAGTTCTTC.

This clone ranks as medium-sized (0.01 to 0.1%). The V gene is TRBV6-6, the J gene TRBJ1-4; possible D gene TRBD1, 6 bases. V was clipped by 5 bases and J by 1 base, with 11 bases between them. The CDR3 length is 15 residues. Germline values: CDR1 MNHNY, CDR2 SVGAGI (reference sequence). The CDR3 sequence is CASSLPRGTNEKLFF. For the CDR3, the DNA is TGTGCCAGCAGTCTCCCCAGGGGAACTAATGAAAAACTGTTTTTT.

This chain joins TRBV5-1 and TRBJ1-4; TRBD1 matches 10 bases. This CDR3 has 19 residues. With V trimmed by 0 bases and J by 0 bases, 8 bases remained unmatched. Germline CDR1 is SGHRS and CDR2 is YFSETQ. Here the CDR3 reads CASSLGQGARIATNEKLFF. As DNA, the CDR3 is TGCGCCAGCAGCTTGGGACAGGGGGCAAGGATCGCAACTAATGAAAAACTGTTTTTT.

The chain uses TRBV5-5 and TRBJ1-2; TRBD1 might be the D (5 bases). The CDR3 runs to 15 residues. From germline, CDR1 is SGHKS and CDR2 YYEKEE (reference sequence). The germline V and J ends were trimmed by 0 bases and 3 bases, with 12 bases remaining between them. CDR3 protein: CASSLGQQPDYGYTF. CDR3 DNA sequence: TGTGCCAGCAGCTTGGGACAGCAGCCCGACTATGGCTACACCTTC.

The V and J genes are TRBV19 and TRBJ1-2; D remains unclear. The germline V gene encodes CDR1 LNHDA and CDR2 SQIVND (reference sequence). The CDR3 loop spans 14 amino acids. V was cut by 4 bases and J by 4 bases, with 13 bases left in between. The CDR3: CASSRELRGYGYTF. The CDR3 DNA follows: TGTGCCAGTAGTAGAGAGCTAAGAGGCTATGGCTACACCTTC. Based on the CDR3 plus reference TRBV19 and TRBJ1-2, the full variable domain is DGGITQSPKYLFRKEGQNVTLSCEQNLNHDAMYWYRQDPGQGLRLIYYSQIVNDFQKGDIAEGYSVSREKKESFPLTVTSAQKNPTAFYLCASSRELRGYGYTFGSGTRLTVV.

The count of this clone is one. CDR3 in amino acids: CASSLGSGPYNEQFF. CDR3 in DNA: TGTGCCAGCAGCTTAGGTAGCGGACCCTACAATGAGCAGTTCTTC. V usage is TRBV7-2 and J usage is TRBJ2-1, with TRBD2 as a possible D gene (6 bases). V was cut by 1 base and J by 2 bases, with 9 bases left in between. The CDR3 sequence is 15 residues long. CDR1 is SGHTA and CDR2 is FQGNSA in the germline V gene. Combining the CDR3 with reference TRBV7-2 and TRBJ2-1 gives the whole variable domain GAGVSQSPSNKVTEKGKDVELRCDPISGHTALYWYRQSLGQGLEFLIYFQGNSAPDKSGLPSDRFSAERTGGSVSTLTIQRTQQEDSAVYLCASSLGSGPYNEQFFGPGTRLTVL.

The chain combines TRBV4-2 with TRBJ2-1; 12 bases fit TRBD2. CDR1 is LGHNA and CDR2 is YNFKEQ in the germline V gene. V lost 0 bases to trimming and J lost 5 bases; unmatched junction nucleotides: 5. This CDR3 is 17 amino acids long. The CDR3 is CASSQDRSSGGDNEQFF. The CDR3 DNA is TGTGCCAGCAGCCAAGATCGGTCTAGCGGGGGGGACAATGAGCAGTTCTTC.

The chain joins TRBV6-1 to TRBJ1-1, with D unresolved. The CDR3 is 13 residues long. Germline V gene lookup returns CDR1 MNHNS and CDR2 SASEGT. V shed 2 bases and J shed 1 base, with 5 bases lying between them. CDR3 sequence reads: CASSERENTEAFF. The CDR3 nucleotides read TGTGCCAGCAGTGAACGAGAGAACACTGAAGCTTTCTTT.

The chain employs TRBV5-1 and TRBJ2-1; 7 nucleotides align to TRBD1. Germline CDR1 reads SGHRS; CDR2 reads YFSETQ. The CDR3 length is 15 residues. The trim removed 2 bases at V and 8 bases at J, leaving 10 bases unmatched. CDR3 nucleotide sequence: TGCGCCAGCAGCTTTGTTACAGGGGTTGTCGATGAGCAGTTCTTC. Its translation: CASSFVTGVVDEQFF.